Sequencing of this T cell receptor (beta chain) was carried out in a study of cytomegalovirus exposure and HLA in healthy donors. Study outcomes and limitations: Analysis performed later showed TCR beta chains linked to HLA being more clonally expanded than equally common others. The study labeled approximately 150 TCR beta chains cytomegalovirus-associated.

Healthy individuals who donated bone marrow served as the donors. Primers for the PCR totalled 60 Vbeta and 13 Jbeta. As processed by the authors: In a later analysis, 75 million to 95 million unique TCR beta chains included roughly 11 million shared by two or more donors. Sequenced by immunoSEQ multiplex PCR; TCRdb stores in-frame clones only, minus some. That table furnishes V, J and clone size, whereas the DNA furnished D and trimming. The sample has 150,000 to 200,000 clones; around 78% are singletons. Remarks on this clone: Its antigen is undetermined.

What was sequenced was PBMCs. This clonotype was obtained from a young man in good health and CMV-seronegative.

DNA for the CDR3: TGTGCCAGCAGCTCGCCGGGACTAGCGGGGGGGGAGACCCAGTACTTC. Translation: CASSSPGLAGGETQYF. The chain is built from TRBV9 and TRBJ2-5, with 16 bases aligning to TRBD2. This CDR3 comprises 16 residues. V shed 4 bases, J shed 5 bases, and the junction held 5 bases outside the gene matches. Looked up from germline, CDR1 is SGDLS and CDR2 is YYNGEE.